This record concerns one T cell receptor beta chain sequence. The data belong to a study of blood T cell repertoires in COVID-19. Turning to the study itself: PBMCs, B-cell-depleted T cells, or T cells provided the cDNA or gDNA that made up the material.

As handled by the study authors: Amplification with reference gene primers provided the estimates of nucleated cell counts. Assay: immunoSEQ multiplex PCR; the TCRdb copy retains only in-frame clones and omits some. From that table come the V and J calls and clone size; the DNA was used to work out D and trimming. The top ten clones hold about 6% of a sample with around 100,000 clones, roughly 87% of them seen once. This CDR3 region has 14 residues. The V and J ends lost 4 bases and 2 bases respectively, with 10 bases between them. Germline V lookup: CDR1 SEHNR, CDR2 FQNEAQ (reference sequence). The source is a woman aged 55-75 years with acute or convalescent COVID-19. The chain recombines TRBV7-9 with TRBJ2-3, with D possibly TRBD2 on 5 matching bases. Sequenced material: peripheral blood. Here the CDR3 DNA reads TGTGCCAGCAGCTCGGAGACTATCACAGATACGCAGTATTTT. Translated, it gives CASSSETITDTQYF.